This TCR beta chain was retrieved from a study of blood T cell repertoires in COVID-19. Background on the study: The origin of the acute and convalescent COVID-19 samples was the United States, Italy and Spain. In each case, the material was cDNA or gDNA derived from T cells, B-cell-depleted T cells, or PBMCs.

Original handling: Estimates of nucleated cell counts were drawn from the amplification of reference gene primers. The protocol was immunoSEQ multiplex PCR, while the TCRdb copy is restricted to in-frame clones and leaves out a portion. V, J and clone size are those of that table, while D and trimming were read from the DNA. Found here are approximately 36,000 clones, 75% to 90% of them singletons; the top ten hold about 45%. The CDR3 has 13 amino acids. V was pared by 5 bases and J by 7 bases, with 7 bases of the junction left unmatched. Source material: peripheral blood. The TCR originated in a human donor in a cohort sampled during active or convalescent COVID-19. The donor label of this sample is uncertain. The V gene is TRBV12-3 or TRBV12-4, the J gene TRBJ1-1; 7 bases are a match to TRBD1. This CDR3 is CASSQDRAREAFF. DNA of the CDR3: TGTGCCAGCAGTCAAGACAGGGCCCGTGAAGCTTTCTTT.